The clone carrying this TCR beta chain was detected a few times. Its target is not known. Amplification targeted TCR beta CDR3 regions from RNA transcripts. The study used the HTBI primer set for a first-round RT-PCR of the TCR CDR3. TCRdb re-derived calls from the multiplex PCR reads in MiXCR, one entry per CDR3 protein. The sample lists more than 150,000 distinct CDR3 sequences; about 15% were seen once. This sample is drawn from a study of T cells in Graves' hyperthyroidism and ophthalmopathy. Study-wide context: Peripheral blood samples were taken at initial diagnosis, prior to any treatment. Study-level findings and limits: Blood samples included most of the expanded thyroid clonotypes exceeding 0.001.

Reasons for excluding patients were uncontrolled infection, other autoimmune disease, pregnancy or lactation. Thyroid ultrasound and orbital computed tomography, with clinical symptoms and serum thyroxine and TRAb, informed diagnoses. Per germline, CDR1 LGHDT and CDR2 YNNKEL (reference sequence). Trimming took 1 base from V and 8 from J; bases not matched to a gene: 6. CDR3 size: 17 residues. This clonotype originated in a woman aged 50 to 60 with Graves' hyperthyroidism. The rearrangement links TRBV3-1 to TRBJ2-2; the match to TRBD2 covers 14 bases. Sample: blood. The CDR3 nucleotides read TGTGCCAGCAGCCAAGCCCGACTAGCGGGGGGGCCTGGGGAGCTGTTTTTT. As protein: CASSQARLAGGPGELFF.